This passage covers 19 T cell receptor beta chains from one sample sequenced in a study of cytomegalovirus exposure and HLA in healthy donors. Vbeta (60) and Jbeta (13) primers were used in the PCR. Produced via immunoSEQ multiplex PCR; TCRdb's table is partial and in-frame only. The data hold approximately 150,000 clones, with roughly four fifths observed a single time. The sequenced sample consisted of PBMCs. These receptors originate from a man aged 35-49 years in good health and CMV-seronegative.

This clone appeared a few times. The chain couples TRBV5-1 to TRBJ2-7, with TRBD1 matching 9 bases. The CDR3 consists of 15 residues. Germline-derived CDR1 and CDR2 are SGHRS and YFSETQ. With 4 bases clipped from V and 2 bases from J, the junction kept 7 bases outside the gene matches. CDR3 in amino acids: CASSLRGQGPYEQYF. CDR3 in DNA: TGCGCCAGCAGCCTGCGGGGACAGGGCCCCTACGAGCAGTACTTC.

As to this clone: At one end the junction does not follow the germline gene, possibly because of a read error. The CDR3 coding sequence is TGTGCCAGCAGCGTAGCGCTCGTGGGATCTGGGGCCAACGGCCTGACTTTC. Protein sequence: CASSVALVGSGANGLTF. V usage is TRBV9 and J usage is TRBJ2-6, with a tentative D call TRBD1 (5 bases). Germline V CDR1 and CDR2: SGDLS, YYNGEE. The CDR3 covers 17 residues.

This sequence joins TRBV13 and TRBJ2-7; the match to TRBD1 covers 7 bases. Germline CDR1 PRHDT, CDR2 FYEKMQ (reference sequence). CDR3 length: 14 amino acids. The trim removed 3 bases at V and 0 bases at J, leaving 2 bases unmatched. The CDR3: CASSFGQASYEQYF. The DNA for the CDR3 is TGTGCCAGCAGCTTCGGACAGGCCTCCTACGAGCAGTACTTC. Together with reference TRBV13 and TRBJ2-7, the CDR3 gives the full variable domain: AAGVIQSPRHLIKEKRETATLKCYPIPRHDTVYWYQQGPGQDPQFLISFYEKMQSDKGSIPDRFSAQQFSDYHSELNMSSLELGDSALYFCASSFGQASYEQYFGPGTRLTVT.

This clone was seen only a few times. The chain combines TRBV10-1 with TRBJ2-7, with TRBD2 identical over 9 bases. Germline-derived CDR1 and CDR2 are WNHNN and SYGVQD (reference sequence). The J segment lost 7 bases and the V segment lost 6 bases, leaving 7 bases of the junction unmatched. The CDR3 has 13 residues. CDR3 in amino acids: CASSPAGGSEQYF. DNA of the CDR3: TGCGCCAGCAGCCCAGCGGGAGGTAGTGAGCAGTACTTC.

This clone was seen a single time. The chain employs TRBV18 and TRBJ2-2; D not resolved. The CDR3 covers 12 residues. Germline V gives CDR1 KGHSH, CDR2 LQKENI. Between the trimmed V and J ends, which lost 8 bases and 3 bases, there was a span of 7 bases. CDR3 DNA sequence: TGTGCCAGCGCCCGGGACACCGGGGAGCTGTTTTTT. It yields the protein CASARDTGELFF.

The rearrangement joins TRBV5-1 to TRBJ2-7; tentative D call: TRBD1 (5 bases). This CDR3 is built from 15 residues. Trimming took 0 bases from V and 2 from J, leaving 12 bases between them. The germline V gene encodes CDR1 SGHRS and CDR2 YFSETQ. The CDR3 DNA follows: TGCGCCAGCAGCTTGGCCCAGGGTATCACCTACGAGCAGTACTTC. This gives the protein CASSLAQGITYEQYF.

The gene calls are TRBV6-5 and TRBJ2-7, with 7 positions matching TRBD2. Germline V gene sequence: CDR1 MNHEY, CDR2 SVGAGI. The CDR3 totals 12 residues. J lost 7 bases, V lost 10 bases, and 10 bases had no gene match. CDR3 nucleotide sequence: TGTGCCACCAAGGGAGGGATGTGGGAGCAGTACTTC. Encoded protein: CATKGGMWEQYF.

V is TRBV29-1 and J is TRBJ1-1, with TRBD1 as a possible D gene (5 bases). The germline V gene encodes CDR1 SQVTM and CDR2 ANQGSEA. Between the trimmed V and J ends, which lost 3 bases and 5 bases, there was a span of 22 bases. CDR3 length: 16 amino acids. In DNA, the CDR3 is TGCAGCGTTGACACGGGGAGGGTCAGGGCGGGGACTGAAGCTTTCTTT. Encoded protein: CSVDTGRVRAGTEAFF.

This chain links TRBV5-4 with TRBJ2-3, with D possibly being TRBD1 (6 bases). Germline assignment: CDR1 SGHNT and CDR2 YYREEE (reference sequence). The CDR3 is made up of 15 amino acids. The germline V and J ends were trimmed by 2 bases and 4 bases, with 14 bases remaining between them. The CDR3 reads CASSLQGRTPDTQYF. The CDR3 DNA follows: TGTGCCAGCAGCTTACAGGGTCGGACGCCAGATACGCAGTATTTT.

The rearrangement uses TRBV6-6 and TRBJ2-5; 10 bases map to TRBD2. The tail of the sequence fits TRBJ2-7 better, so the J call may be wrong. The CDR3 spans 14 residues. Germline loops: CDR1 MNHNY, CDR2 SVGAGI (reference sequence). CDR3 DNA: TGTGCCAGCAGTATAGCGGGGGGCACCTACGAGCAGTACTTC. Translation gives CASSIAGGTYEQYF.

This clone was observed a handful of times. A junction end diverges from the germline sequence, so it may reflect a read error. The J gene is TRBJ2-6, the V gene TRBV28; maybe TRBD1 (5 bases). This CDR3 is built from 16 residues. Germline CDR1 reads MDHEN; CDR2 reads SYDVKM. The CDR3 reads CASSPSLGPGANGLTF. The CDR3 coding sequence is TGTGCCAGCAGTCCCTCCCTCGGGCCTGGGGCCAACGGCCTGACTTTC.

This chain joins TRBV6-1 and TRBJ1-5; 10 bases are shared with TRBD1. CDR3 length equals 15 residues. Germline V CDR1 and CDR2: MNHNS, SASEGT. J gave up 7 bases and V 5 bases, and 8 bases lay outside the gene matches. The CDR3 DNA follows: TGTGCCAGCAGTTCGACAGGGGGCGAAGGCCAGCCCCAGCATTTT. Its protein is CASSSTGGEGQPQHF.

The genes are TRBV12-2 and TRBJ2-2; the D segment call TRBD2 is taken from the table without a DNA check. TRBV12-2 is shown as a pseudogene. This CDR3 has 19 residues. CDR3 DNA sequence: TGTGCAAGTCGCTTAGTTTCATGGGAAGCGGGAGGTGGCACCGGGGAGCTGTTTTTT. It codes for CASRLVSWEAGGGTGELFF.

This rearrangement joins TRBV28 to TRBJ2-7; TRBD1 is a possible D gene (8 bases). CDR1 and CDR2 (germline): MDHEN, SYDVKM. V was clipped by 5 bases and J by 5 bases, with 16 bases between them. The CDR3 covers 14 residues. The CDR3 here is CASSTTGGVNEQYF. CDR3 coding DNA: TGTGCCAGCAGTACAACAGGGGGGGTCAACGAGCAGTACTTC. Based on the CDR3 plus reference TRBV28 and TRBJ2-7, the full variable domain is DVKVTQSSRYLVKRTGEKVFLECVQDMDHENMFWYRQDPGLGLRLIYFSYDVKMKEKGDIPEGYSVSREKKERFSLILESASTNQTSMYLCASSTTGGVNEQYFGPGTRLTVT.

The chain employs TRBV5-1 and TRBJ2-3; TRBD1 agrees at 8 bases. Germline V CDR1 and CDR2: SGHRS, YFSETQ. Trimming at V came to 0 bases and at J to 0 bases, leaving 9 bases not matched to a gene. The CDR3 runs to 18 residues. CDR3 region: CASSLAIGGTGSTDTQYF. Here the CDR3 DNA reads TGCGCCAGCAGCTTGGCTATTGGAGGGACAGGTAGCACAGATACGCAGTATTTT. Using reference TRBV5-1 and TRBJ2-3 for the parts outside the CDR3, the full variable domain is KAGVTQTPRYLIKTRGQQVTLSCSPISGHRSVSWYQQTPGQGLQFLFEYFSETQRNKGNFPGRFSGRQFSNSRSEMNVSTLELGDSALYLCASSLAIGGTGSTDTQYFGPGTRLTVL.

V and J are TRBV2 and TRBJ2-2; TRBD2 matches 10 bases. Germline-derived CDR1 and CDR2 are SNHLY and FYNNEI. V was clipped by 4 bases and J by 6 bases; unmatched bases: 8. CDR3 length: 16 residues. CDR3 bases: TGTGCCAGCAGTGGTTCTCTAGCGGGAGCGGCCGGGGAGCTGTTTTTT. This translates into CASSGSLAGAAGELFF.

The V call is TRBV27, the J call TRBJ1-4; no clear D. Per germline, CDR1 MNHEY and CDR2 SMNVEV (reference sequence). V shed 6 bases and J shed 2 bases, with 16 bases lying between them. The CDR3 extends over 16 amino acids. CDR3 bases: TGTGCCAGCAGGCCTTTAGCGCTCGTCACTAATGAAAAACTGTTTTTT. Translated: CASRPLALVTNEKLFF.

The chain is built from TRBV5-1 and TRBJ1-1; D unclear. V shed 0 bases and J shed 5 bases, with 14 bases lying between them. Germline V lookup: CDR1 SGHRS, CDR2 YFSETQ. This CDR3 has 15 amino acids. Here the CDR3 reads CASSLARESVTEAFF. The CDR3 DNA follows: TGCGCCAGCAGCTTGGCGCGGGAATCCGTTACTGAAGCTTTCTTT.

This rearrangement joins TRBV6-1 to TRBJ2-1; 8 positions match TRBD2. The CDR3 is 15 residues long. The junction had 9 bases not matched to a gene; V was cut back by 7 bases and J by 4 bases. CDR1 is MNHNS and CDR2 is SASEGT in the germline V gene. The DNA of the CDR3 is TGTGCCAGCATTACAAGCGGGAGTTTTTACAATGAGCAGTTCTTC. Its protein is CASITSGSFYNEQFF.